The rows below give T cell receptor beta chains drawn from one sample of a study of T cells in Graves' hyperthyroidism and ophthalmopathy. Via MiXCR, TCRdb re-called the multiplex PCR reads, giving one row per CDR3 protein. Of about 550,000 distinct CDR3 sequences in the sample, about a fifth were seen once. Sequencing used blood. These receptors originate from a man younger than 35 with Graves' hyperthyroidism. Both conserved end residues are part of each CDR3. D genes are given only for firm matches. Clone sizes are given selectively: once, few, many, or a class where the clone is expanded.

D: .
J: TRBJ1-5
V: TRBV6-1
size: .
DNA: TGTGCCAGCAGTGCACCGGGACGCGCTGATCAGCCCCAGCATTTT
CDR3: CASSAPGRADQPQHF

D: .
J: TRBJ2-2
V: TRBV30
size: few
DNA: TGTGCCTGGAGTGAGGACACCGGGGAGCTGTTTTTT
CDR3: CAWSEDTGELFF

D: TRBD2
J: TRBJ2-3
V: TRBV20-1
size: few
DNA: TGCAGTGCCCCAGCGGGGGGGCGGGATACGCAGTATTTT
CDR3: CSAPAGGRDTQYF

D: TRBD1
J: TRBJ1-2
V: TRBV3-1
size: .
DNA: TGTGCCAGCAGCCTCTACGGACAGGGCAGGGGCTACACCTTC
CDR3: CASSLYGQGRGYTF

D: .
J: TRBJ2-7
V: TRBV2
size: many
DNA: TGTGCCAGCAGTGCCGGGTCACCCTACGAGCAGTACTTC
CDR3: CASSAGSPYEQYF

D: TRBD1
J: TRBJ1-1
V: TRBV11-3
size: many
DNA: TGTGCCAGCAGCCTGGGACAGGGGAGGAAAGCTTTCTTT
CDR3: CASSLGQGRKAFF

D: .
J: TRBJ1-6
V: TRBV20-1
size: .
DNA: TGCAGTGCTAGATCCGGGAACGGTAATTCACCCCTCCACTTT
CDR3: CSARSGNGNSPLHF

D: .
J: TRBJ2-5
V: TRBV11-3
size: .
DNA: TGTGCCAGCAGCTTCGGGGAGTACCAAGAGACCCAGTACTTC
CDR3: CASSFGEYQETQYF

D: .
J: TRBJ1-5
V: TRBV12-3/TRBV12-4
size: many
DNA: TGTGCCAGCAGTTTAAATGGGGGCAATCAGCCCCAGCATTTT
CDR3: CASSLNGGNQPQHF

D: .
J: TRBJ1-1
V: TRBV11-2
size: many
DNA: TGTGCCAGCAGCCCAGAGGGCACTGAAGCTTTCTTT
CDR3: CASSPEGTEAFF

D: .
J: TRBJ1-2
V: TRBV12-3/TRBV12-4
size: many
DNA: TGTGCCAGCAGCCCCACAGGGCCCTATGGCTACACCTTC
CDR3: CASSPTGPYGYTF

D: .
J: TRBJ1-2
V: TRBV20-1
size: many
DNA: TGCAGTGCCAGAGAGGGGAACTATGGCTACACCTTC
CDR3: CSAREGNYGYTF

D: TRBD1
J: TRBJ2-7
V: TRBV29-1
size: .
DNA: TGCAGCGTTTCTCCCGGGACAGGGCACTACGAGCAGTACTTC
CDR3: CSVSPGTGHYEQYF

D: .
J: TRBJ2-7
V: TRBV6-2/TRBV6-3
size: many
DNA: TGTGCCAGCAGTTACCCGCGAGGGCAGCAGTACTTC
CDR3: CASSYPRGQQYF

D: .
J: TRBJ1-2
V: TRBV11-3
size: few
DNA: TGTGCCAGCAGCCCCCCTGACGGACCAGCCACCTTC
CDR3: CASSPPDGPATF

D: .
J: TRBJ2-2
V: TRBV6-1
size: many
DNA: TGTGCCAGCAGTGCACAGGCTTGGACGAACACCGGGGAGCTGTTTTTT
CDR3: CASSAQAWTNTGELFF

D: .
J: TRBJ1-6
V: TRBV10-3
size: few
DNA: TGTGCCATCAGTGAGTCTTTGGAGGGGACGTCACCCCTCCACTTT
CDR3: CAISESLEGTSPLHF

D: .
J: TRBJ2-2
V: TRBV29-1
size: many
DNA: TGCAGCGTTGTCGTCGACACCGGGGAGCTGTTTTTT
CDR3: CSVVVDTGELFF

D: .
J: TRBJ1-5
V: TRBV19
size: many
DNA: TGTGCCAGTAGTATCTTGGGGATCAGGGGCAATCAGCCCCAGCATTTT
CDR3: CASSILGIRGNQPQHF

D: .
J: TRBJ2-2
V: TRBV12-3/TRBV12-4
size: once
DNA: TGTGCCAGCAGTCGGGGACGTCGGGAGCTGTTTTTT
CDR3: CASSRGRRELFF

D: .
J: TRBJ2-5
V: TRBV6-1
size: few
DNA: TGTGCCAGCAGTGACGCCAGGGTATTTGGAGAGACCCAGTACTTC
CDR3: CASSDARVFGETQYF

D: .
J: TRBJ1-2
V: TRBV28
size: many
DNA: TGTGCCAGCAGTTTATGGGGTACGGACTATGGCTACACCTTC
CDR3: CASSLWGTDYGYTF

D: TRBD1
J: TRBJ2-5
V: TRBV7-2
size: many
DNA: TGTGCCAGCAGCTTACCGACAGGGAGCGAGGCCCAGTACTTC
CDR3: CASSLPTGSEAQYF

D: .
J: TRBJ1-3
V: TRBV14
size: .
DNA: TGTGCCAGCAGCCAAGAAAGTTACGGACACTACTCTGGAAACACCATATATTTT
CDR3: CASSQESYGHYSGNTIYF

D: TRBD2
J: TRBJ2-7
V: TRBV27
size: .
DNA: TGTGCCAGCATGACTAGCGCGGCGCATTACGAGCAGTACTTC
CDR3: CASMTSAAHYEQYF

D: .
J: TRBJ2-7
V: TRBV6-1
size: .
DNA: TGTGCCAGCACGGAGACTAGTTCCCTCCAGTACTTC
CDR3: CASTETSSLQYF

D: TRBD2
J: TRBJ2-7
V: TRBV13
size: .
DNA: TGTGCCAGCAGCAACGGGGGGGCGATCTACGAGCAGTACTTC
CDR3: CASSNGGAIYEQYF

D: TRBD2
J: TRBJ2-7
V: TRBV2
size: many
DNA: TGTGCCAGCAGCCTGGGGGGGAAATACGAGCAGTACTTC
CDR3: CASSLGGKYEQYF

D: .
J: TRBJ1-5
V: TRBV28
size: many
DNA: TGTGCCAGCAGTTTTTCTCCTACCAATCAGCCCCAGCATTTT
CDR3: CASSFSPTNQPQHF

D: .
J: TRBJ1-1
V: TRBV7-9
size: many
DNA: TGTGCCAGCAGCGTCCCCGTCGGAACTGAAGCTTTCTTT
CDR3: CASSVPVGTEAFF

D: TRBD1
J: TRBJ2-7
V: TRBV6-1
size: .
DNA: TGTGCCAGCACCCGGCGGGGACAGGGGGTCTACGAGCAGTACTTC
CDR3: CASTRRGQGVYEQYF

D: .
J: TRBJ2-5
V: TRBV7-8
size: many
DNA: TGTGCCAGCAGCCCGACCGTTGAGACCCAGTACTTC
CDR3: CASSPTVETQYF

D: TRBD2
J: TRBJ2-5
V: TRBV12-3/TRBV12-4
size: many
DNA: TGTGCCAGCAGGTCTAGCGGGGCGGAAGAGACCCAGTACTTC
CDR3: CASRSSGAEETQYF

D: TRBD2
J: TRBJ2-2
V: TRBV12-3/TRBV12-4
size: many
DNA: TGTGCCAGCAGCAAACTAGCGGGGGGAGACACCGGGGAGCTGTTTTTT
CDR3: CASSKLAGGDTGELFF

D: .
J: TRBJ2-2
V: TRBV6-2/TRBV6-3
size: .
DNA: TGTGCCAGCAGTTACTCATCCGGGAACGCCGGGGAGCTGTTTTTT
CDR3: CASSYSSGNAGELFF

D: .
J: TRBJ1-1
V: TRBV19
size: many
DNA: TGTGCCAGTAGTATAGATAGTTTGTCGGCTGAAGCTTTCTTT
CDR3: CASSIDSLSAEAFF

D: TRBD2
J: TRBJ2-7
V: TRBV28
size: many
DNA: TGTGCCAGCAGTTTATTGGGACTAGCGGGGGGGACCTACGAGCAGTACTTC
CDR3: CASSLLGLAGGTYEQYF

D: .
J: TRBJ2-2
V: TRBV12-3/TRBV12-4
size: .
DNA: TGTGCCAGCAGTTCGGACAGCGGGGAGCTGTTTTTT
CDR3: CASSSDSGELFF

D: TRBD2
J: TRBJ2-5
V: TRBV20-1
size: .
DNA: TGCAGTGCTAGCATACTAGCGGGGGAGACCCAGTACTTC
CDR3: CSASILAGETQYF

D: .
J: TRBJ2-4
V: TRBV5-7
size: many
DNA: TGTGCCAGCAGCTTTATATTAGCCAAAAACATTCAGTACTTC
CDR3: CASSFILAKNIQYF

D: TRBD1
J: TRBJ1-5
V: TRBV11-3
size: many
DNA: TGTGCCAGCAGTTCCCCCGACAGGGGAAATCAGCCCCAGCATTTT
CDR3: CASSSPDRGNQPQHF

D: TRBD1
J: TRBJ2-7
V: TRBV6-6
size: few
DNA: TGTGCCAGCAGTTACTCGGCGCTCCCCCCAAGCCTTTGGACAGGGATTTGCGAGCAGTACTTC
CDR3: CASSYSALPPSLWTGICEQYF

D: .
J: TRBJ2-4
V: TRBV12-3/TRBV12-4
size: .
DNA: TGTGCCAGCACCTATCCCACAGGGTCCCACATTCAGTACTTC
CDR3: CASTYPTGSHIQYF

D: TRBD1
J: TRBJ1-5
V: TRBV28
size: many
DNA: TGTGCCAGCAGGGTCAGGGGGGCGGGGAGGCCCCAGCATTTT
CDR3: CASRVRGAGRPQHF

D: TRBD1
J: TRBJ2-7
V: TRBV6-1
size: .
DNA: TGTGCCAGCAGTCCCCGGGACAGGGTTATCTACGAGCAGTACTTC
CDR3: CASSPRDRVIYEQYF

D: TRBD1
J: TRBJ1-3
V: TRBV10-3
size: .
DNA: TGTGCCATCGCCGGGACAGCCTCTGGAAACACCATATATTTT
CDR3: CAIAGTASGNTIYF

D: TRBD1
J: TRBJ1-6
V: TRBV6-1
size: many
DNA: TGTGCCAGCAGTCGCCTAACAGGGGATTCACCCCTCCACTTT
CDR3: CASSRLTGDSPLHF

D: TRBD1
J: TRBJ2-2
V: TRBV5-1
size: .
DNA: TGCGCCAGCAGGCGGACAGGGTGGACCGGGGAGCTGTTTTTT
CDR3: CASRRTGWTGELFF

D: .
J: TRBJ2-7
V: TRBV5-1
size: many
DNA: TGCGCCAGCAGCCTACAGGGTGGGGAGCAGTACTTC
CDR3: CASSLQGGEQYF

D: .
J: TRBJ2-7
V: TRBV29-1
size: .
DNA: TGCAGCGTTATACAGCGGAGGGACGAGCAGTACTTC
CDR3: CSVIQRRDEQYF

D: .
J: TRBJ2-7
V: TRBV6-1
size: many
DNA: TGTGCCAGCAGGCCGCGACTATTCGACCCCTACGAGCAGTACTTC
CDR3: CASRPRLFDPYEQYF

D: .
J: TRBJ1-5
V: TRBV20-1
size: many
DNA: TGCAGTGCTGGGCAAGGGGGTCTCAGCAATCAGCCCCAGCATTTT
CDR3: CSAGQGGLSNQPQHF

D: .
J: TRBJ2-6
V: TRBV7-8
size: .
DNA: TGTGCCAGCAGCTTAGGCAACTCTGGGGCCAACGTCCTGACTTTC
CDR3: CASSLGNSGANVLTF